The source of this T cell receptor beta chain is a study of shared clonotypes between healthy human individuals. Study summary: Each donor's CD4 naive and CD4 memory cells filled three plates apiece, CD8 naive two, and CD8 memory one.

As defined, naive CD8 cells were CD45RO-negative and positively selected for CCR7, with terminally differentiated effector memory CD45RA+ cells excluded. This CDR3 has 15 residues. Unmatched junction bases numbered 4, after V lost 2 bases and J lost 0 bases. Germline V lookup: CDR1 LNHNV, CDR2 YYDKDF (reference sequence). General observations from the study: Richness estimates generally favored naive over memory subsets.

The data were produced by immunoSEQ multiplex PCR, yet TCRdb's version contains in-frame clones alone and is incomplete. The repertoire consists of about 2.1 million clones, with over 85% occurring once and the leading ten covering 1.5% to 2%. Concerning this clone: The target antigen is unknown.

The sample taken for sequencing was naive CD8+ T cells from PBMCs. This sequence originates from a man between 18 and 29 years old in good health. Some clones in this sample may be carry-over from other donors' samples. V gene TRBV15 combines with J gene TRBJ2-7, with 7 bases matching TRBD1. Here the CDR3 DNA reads TGTGCCACCAGCAGACCGGGACAGTACTCCTACGAGCAGTACTTC. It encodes CATSRPGQYSYEQYF.